This TCR beta chain was recovered during a study of blood T cell repertoires in COVID-19. The V and J ends lost 6 bases and 0 bases, in that order; junction bases with no gene match: 3. The CDR3 sequence is 16 residues long. Per the germline V gene, CDR1 is SNHLY and CDR2 is FYNNEI. In the authors' methods: Reference gene primers were amplified, and this amplification served to estimate nucleated cell counts. Assay used: immunoSEQ multiplex PCR; TCRdb lists only in-frame clones, some missing. V and J calls and clone size are given by that table; D and trimming were obtained from the DNA. The sample lists hundreds of thousands of clones; just under 85% were seen once.

The genes are TRBV2 and TRBJ2-7; 15 bases fit TRBD2. This clonotype was obtained from a woman aged 80 or over with acute or convalescent COVID-19. The sequenced material came from peripheral blood. The chain's CDR3 is CASRKGLAGGSYEQYF. The DNA of the CDR3 is TGTGCCAGCAGAAAGGGACTAGCGGGAGGCTCCTACGAGCAGTACTTC.